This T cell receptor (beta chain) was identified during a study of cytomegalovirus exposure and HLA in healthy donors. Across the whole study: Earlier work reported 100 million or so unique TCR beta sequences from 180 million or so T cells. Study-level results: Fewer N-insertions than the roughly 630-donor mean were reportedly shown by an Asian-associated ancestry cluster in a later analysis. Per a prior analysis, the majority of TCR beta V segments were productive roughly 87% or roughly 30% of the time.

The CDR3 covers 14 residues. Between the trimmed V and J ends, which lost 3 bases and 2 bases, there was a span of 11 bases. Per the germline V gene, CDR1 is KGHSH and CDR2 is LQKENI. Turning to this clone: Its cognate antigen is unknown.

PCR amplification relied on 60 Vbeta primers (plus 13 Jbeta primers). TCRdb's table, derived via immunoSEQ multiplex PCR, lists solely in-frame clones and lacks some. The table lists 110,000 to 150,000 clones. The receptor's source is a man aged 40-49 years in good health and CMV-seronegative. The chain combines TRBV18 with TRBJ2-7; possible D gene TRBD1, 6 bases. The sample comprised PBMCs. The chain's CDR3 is CASSPYRDTYEQYF. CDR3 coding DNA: TGTGCCAGCTCACCGTACCGGGACACCTACGAGCAGTACTTC.